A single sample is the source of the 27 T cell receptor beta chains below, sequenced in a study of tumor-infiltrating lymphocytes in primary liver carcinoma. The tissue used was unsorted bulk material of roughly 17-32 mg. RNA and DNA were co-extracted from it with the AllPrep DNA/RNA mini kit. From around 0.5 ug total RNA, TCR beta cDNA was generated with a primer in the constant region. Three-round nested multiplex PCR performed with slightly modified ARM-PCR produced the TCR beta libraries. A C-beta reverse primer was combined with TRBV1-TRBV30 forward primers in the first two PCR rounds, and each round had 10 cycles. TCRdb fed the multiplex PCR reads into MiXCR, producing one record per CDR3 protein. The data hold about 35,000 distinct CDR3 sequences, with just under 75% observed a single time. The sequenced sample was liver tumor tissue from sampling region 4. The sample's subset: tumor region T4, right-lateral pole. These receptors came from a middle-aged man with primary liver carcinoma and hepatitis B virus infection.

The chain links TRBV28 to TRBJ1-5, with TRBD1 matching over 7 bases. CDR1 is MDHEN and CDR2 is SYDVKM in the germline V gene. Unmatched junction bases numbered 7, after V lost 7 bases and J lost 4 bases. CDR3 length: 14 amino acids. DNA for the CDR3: TGTGCCAGCACCACAGGGGACGGTAATCAGCCCCAGCATTTT. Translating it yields CASTTGDGNQPQHF.

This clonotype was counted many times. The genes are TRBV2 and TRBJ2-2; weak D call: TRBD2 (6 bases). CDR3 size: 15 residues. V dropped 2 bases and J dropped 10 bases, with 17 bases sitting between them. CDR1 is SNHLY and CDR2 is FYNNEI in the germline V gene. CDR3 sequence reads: CASSEKGTGLSELFF. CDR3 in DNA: TGTGCCAGCAGTGAAAAGGGGACGGGACTTTCGGAGCTGTTTTTT.

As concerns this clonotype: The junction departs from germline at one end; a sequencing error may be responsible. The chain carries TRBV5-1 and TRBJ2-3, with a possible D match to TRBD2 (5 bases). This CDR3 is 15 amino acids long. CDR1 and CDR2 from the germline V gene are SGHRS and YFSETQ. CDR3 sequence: CASSDYISSTDTQYF. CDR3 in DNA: TGCGCCAGCAGCGATTACATCTCTAGCACAGATACGCAATATTTT.

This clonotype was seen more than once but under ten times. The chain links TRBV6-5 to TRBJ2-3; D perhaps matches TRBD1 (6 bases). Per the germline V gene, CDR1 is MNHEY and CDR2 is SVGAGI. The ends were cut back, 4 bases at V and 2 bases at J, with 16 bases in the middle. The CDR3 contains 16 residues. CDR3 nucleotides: TGTGCCAGCAGTTTAATCTGGACAGACACCACAGATACGCAGTATTTT. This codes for CASSLIWTDTTDTQYF.

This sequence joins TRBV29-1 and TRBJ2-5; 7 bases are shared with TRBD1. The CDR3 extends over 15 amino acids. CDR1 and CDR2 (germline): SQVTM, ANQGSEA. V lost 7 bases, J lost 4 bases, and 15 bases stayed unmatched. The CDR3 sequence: CSAEADRRRAETQYF. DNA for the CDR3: TGCAGCGCTGAGGCGGACAGGAGGCGAGCAGAGACCCAGTACTTC.

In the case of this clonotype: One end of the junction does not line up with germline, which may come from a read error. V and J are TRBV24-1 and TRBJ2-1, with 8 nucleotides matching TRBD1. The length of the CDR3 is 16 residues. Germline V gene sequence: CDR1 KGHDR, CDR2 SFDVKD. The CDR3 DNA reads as TGTGCCAACAGTGATCCCCGGACAGGGTTAACGAATGAGCAGTTCTTC. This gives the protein CANSDPRTGLTNEQFF.

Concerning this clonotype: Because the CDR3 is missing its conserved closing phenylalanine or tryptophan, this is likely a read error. DNA of the CDR3: TGTGCCAACAGGCCTACGGGTTCGGGGGATACGCAGTATCTT. Translated: CANRPTGSGDTQYL. The chain uses TRBV12-3 or TRBV12-4 and TRBJ2-3; possibly TRBD1 or TRBD2 for D (5 bases each). Trimming pared 10 bases from V and 6 bases from J, leaving 20 bases between. This CDR3 comprises 14 residues.

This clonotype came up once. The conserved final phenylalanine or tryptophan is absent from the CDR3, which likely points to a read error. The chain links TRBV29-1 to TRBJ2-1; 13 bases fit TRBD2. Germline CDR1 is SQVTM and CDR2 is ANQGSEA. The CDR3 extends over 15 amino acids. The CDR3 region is CNVGLAGVFYNEQFI. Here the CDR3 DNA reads TGCAATGTTGGACTAGCGGGAGTGTTCTACAATGAGCAGTTCATC.

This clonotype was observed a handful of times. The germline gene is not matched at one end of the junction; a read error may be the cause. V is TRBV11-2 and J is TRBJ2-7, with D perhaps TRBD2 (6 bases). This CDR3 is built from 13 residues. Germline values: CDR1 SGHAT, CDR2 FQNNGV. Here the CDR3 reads CTSSLSERVQQYF. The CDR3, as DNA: TGTACTAGCAGCTTAAGTGAGCGGGTCCAGCAGTATTTC. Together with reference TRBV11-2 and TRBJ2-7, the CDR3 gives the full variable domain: EAGVAQSPRYKIIEKRQSVAFWCNPISGHATLYWYQQILGQGPKLLIQFQNNGVVDDSQLPKDRFSAERLKGVDSTLKIQPAKLEDSAVYLCTSSLSERVQQYFGPGTRLTVT.

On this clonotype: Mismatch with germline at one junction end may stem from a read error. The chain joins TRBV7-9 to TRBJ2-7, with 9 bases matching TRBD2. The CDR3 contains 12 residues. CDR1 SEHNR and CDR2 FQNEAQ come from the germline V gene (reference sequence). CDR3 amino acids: CANSLGLAEQYF. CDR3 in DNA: TGTGCCAACAGCCTCGGACTAGCGGAGCAGTACTTC.

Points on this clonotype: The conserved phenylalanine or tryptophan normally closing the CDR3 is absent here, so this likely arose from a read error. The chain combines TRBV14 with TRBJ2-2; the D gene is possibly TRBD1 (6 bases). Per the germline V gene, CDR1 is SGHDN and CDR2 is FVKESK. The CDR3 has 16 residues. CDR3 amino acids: CASSPRGQSNIGELFI. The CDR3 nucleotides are TGTGCCAGCAGCCCCAGAGGACAGTCCAACATCGGGGAGCTGTTTATT.

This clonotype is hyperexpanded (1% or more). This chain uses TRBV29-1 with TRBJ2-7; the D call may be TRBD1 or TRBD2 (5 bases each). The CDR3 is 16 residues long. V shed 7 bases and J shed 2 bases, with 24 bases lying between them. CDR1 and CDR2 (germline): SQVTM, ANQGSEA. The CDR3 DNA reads TGCAGCGCCATGACATCTGGGACCGGCACTCCCTACGAGCAGTACTTC. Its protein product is CSAMTSGTGTPYEQYF.

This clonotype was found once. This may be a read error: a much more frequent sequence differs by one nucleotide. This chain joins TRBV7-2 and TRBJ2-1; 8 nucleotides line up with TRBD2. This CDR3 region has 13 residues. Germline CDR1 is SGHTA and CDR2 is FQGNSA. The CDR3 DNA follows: TGTGCCAGCAGTACGACTAGCGTCCATGAGCAGTCCTTC. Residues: CASSTTSVHEQSF.

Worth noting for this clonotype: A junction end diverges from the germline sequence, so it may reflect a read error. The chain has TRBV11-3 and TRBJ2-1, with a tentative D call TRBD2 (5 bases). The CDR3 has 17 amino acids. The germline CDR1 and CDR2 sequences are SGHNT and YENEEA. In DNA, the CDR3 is TGTGCCAGCAGCTTATGCGTACCGGGATTCCCCCACAATGAGCGGTTCTTC. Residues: CASSLCVPGFPHNERFF.

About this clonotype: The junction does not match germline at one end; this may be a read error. The CDR3 DNA sequence: TGTGACAGCAGCCGGACTAGCTGGAGATACGATCAGTACTTC. Its translation: CDSSRTSWRYDQYF. The chain joins TRBV6-1 to TRBJ2-7; the match to TRBD2 covers 8 bases. CDR3 length equals 14 residues. CDR1 is MNHNS and CDR2 is SASEGT in the germline V gene.

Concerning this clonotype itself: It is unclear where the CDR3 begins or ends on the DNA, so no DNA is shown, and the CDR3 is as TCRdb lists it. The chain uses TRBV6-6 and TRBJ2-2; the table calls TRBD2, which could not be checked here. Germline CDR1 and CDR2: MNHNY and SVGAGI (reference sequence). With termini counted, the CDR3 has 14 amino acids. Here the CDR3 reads CAISVARGTGVLFF.

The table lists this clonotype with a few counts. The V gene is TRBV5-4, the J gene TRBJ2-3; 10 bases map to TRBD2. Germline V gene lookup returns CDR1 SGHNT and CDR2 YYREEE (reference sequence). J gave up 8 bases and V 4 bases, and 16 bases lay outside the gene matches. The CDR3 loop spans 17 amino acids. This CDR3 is CASSTPGTSAGGITQYF. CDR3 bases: TGTGCCAGCAGCACCCCCGGGACTAGCGCTGGGGGGATTACGCAGTATTTT.

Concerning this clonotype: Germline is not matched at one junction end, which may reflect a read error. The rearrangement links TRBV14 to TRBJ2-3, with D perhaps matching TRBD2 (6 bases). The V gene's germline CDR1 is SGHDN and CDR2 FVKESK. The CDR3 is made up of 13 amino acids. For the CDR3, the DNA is TGCGCCAGCAGCCCGACAGATCAGACTAGGCAGTATTTT. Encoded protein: CASSPTDQTRQYF.

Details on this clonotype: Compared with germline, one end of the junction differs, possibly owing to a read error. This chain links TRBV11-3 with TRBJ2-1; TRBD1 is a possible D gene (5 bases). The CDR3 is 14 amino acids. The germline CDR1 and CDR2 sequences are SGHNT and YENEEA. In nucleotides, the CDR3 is TGTGCCGGCAGCTTAGGGGTCAGCAACAGTGAGCAGTTTTTC. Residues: CAGSLGVSNSEQFF.

CDR3 loop: CASGSRTSGRADEQFF. The CDR3 nucleotides read TGTGCCAGCGGTTCCCGGACTAGCGGGAGAGCAGATGAGCAGTTCTTC. The chain recombines TRBV6-2 or TRBV6-3 with TRBJ2-1; 13 nucleotides align to TRBD2. This CDR3 region has 16 residues. V shed 8 bases and J 8 bases; nucleotides not matched to a gene: 12. Per germline, CDR1 MNHEY and CDR2 SVGEGT.

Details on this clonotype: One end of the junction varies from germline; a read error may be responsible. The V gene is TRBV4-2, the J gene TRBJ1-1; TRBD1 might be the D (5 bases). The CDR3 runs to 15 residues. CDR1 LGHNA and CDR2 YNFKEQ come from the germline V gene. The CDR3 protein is CAGSQEVTRGTETFF. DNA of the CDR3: TGTGCCGGCAGCCAAGAGGTGACAAGGGGCACTGAAACTTTCTTT.

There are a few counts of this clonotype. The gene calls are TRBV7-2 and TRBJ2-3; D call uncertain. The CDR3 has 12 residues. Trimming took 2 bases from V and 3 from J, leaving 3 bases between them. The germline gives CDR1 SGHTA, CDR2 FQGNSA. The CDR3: CTSSLKTDTQYF. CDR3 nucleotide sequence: TGTACCAGCAGCTTAAAAACAGATACGCAGTATTTT.

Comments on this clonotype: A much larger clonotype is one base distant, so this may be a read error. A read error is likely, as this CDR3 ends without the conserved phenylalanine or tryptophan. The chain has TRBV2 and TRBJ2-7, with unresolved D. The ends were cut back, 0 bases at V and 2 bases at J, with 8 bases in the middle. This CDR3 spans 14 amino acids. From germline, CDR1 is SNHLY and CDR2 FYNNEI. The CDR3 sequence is CASSEARIPYEQYL. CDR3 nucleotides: TGTGCCAGCAGTGAAGCGCGGATCCCCTACGAGCAGTACCTC.

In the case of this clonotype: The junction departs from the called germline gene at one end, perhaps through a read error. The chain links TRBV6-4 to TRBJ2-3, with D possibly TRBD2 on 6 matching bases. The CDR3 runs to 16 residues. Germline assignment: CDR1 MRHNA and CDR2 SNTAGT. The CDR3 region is CASSDPQNGSTDTQYF. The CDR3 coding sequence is TGCGCCAGCAGTGACCCACAGAACGGGAGCACGGATACGCAGTATTTT.

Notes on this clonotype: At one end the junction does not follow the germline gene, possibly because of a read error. The chain's CDR3 is CASSFQTYKQYF. The CDR3 region has the DNA TGTGCCAGCAGTTTCCAGACCTACAAGCAGTACTTC. V is TRBV5-6 and J is TRBJ2-7, with unresolved D. Germline CDR1 and CDR2: SGHDT and YYEEEE. CDR3 length: 12 residues.

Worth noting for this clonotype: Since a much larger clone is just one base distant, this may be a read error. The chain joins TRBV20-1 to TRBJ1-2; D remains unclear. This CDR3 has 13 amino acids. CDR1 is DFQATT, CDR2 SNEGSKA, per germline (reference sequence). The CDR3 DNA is TGCAGTACTAGATGGCCCAGTAACTATGGCTACACCTTC. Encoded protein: CSTRWPSNYGYTF.

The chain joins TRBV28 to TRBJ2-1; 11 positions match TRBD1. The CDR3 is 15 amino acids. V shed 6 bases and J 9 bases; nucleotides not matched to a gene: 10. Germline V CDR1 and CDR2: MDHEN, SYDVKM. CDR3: CASSLGQGVTGEQFF. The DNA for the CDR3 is TGTGCCAGCAGCTTGGGACAGGGGGTGACCGGTGAGCAGTTCTTC.